This T cell receptor (beta chain) appears in the sequencing data of a study of tumor and adjacent non-tumor tissue in lung cancer. Overall study: On average, productive TCRbeta reads reached about 4.2 million per sample.

CDR1 and CDR2 (germline): LGHNA, YSLEER. The CDR3 has 16 amino acids. Three rounds of nested PCR, following a modified ARM-PCR protocol, produced the TCRbeta library. TCRdb itself ran the multiplex PCR reads through MiXCR, one entry per CDR3 protein. The table records 60,000 to 80,000 distinct CDR3 sequences, under 70% of them present only once. Study conclusions and caveats: Tumor TCR diversity, when higher, was linked to shorter survival. In normal lung, the top 100 clones were significantly more dominant than in tumor.

No cell sorting was done before RNA was extracted from the tissue. This non-tumor lung sample came from over 3 cm beyond the tumor edge. This clonotype was recorded only once. Its antigen is as yet unknown. One end of the junction is discordant with germline, which a read error may explain. The clonotype originates from a woman between 45 and 65 years old with non-small cell lung cancer. The gene calls are TRBV4-3 and TRBJ2-1; 7 bases line up with TRBD2. Material for sequencing was distant non-tumor lung tissue. The CDR3 nucleotides read TGCCCCAGCAGTCAAGAATACACTAGCGTGAGGGTTAGCGGGTTCTTC. Translated, it gives CPSSQEYTSVRVSGFF.